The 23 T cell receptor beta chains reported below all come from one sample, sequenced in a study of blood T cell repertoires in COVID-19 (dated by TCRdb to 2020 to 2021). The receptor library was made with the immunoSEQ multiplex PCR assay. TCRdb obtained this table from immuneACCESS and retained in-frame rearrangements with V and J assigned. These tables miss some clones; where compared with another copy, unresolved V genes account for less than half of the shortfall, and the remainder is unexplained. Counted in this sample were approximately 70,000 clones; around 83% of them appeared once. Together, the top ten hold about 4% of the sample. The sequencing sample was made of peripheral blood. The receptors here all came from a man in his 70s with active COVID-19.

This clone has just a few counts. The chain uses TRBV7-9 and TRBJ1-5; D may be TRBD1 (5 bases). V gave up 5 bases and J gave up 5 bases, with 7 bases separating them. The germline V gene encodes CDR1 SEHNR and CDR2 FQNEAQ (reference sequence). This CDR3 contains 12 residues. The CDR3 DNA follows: TGTGCCAGCAGCCCGGGGGATCAGCCCCAGCATTTT. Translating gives CASSPGDQPQHF.

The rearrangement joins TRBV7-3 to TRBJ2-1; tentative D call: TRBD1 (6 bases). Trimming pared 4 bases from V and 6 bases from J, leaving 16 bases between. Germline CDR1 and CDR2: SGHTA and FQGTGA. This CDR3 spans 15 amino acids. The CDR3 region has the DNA TGTGCCAGCAGCTGGGGGCAGGGTGACGGCAATGAGCAGTTCTTC. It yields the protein CASSWGQGDGNEQFF.

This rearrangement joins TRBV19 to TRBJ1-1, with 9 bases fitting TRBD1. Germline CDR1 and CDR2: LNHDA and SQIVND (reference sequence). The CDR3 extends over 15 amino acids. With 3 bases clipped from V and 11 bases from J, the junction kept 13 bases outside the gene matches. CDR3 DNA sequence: TGTGCCAGTAGTATTCGGGGCCAACAGGGGGCGCAGGCTTTCTTT. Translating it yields CASSIRGQQGAQAFF.

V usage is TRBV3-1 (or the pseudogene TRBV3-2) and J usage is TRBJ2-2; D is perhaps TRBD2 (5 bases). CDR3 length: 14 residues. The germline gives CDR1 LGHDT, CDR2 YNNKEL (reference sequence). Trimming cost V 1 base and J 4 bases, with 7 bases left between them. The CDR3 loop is CASSQARATGELFF. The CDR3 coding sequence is TGTGCCAGCAGCCAAGCGAGGGCCACCGGGGAGCTGTTTTTT.

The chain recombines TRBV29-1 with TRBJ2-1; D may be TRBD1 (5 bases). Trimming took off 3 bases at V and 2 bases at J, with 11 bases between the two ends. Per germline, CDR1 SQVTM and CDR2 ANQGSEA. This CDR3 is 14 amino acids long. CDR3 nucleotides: TGCAGCGTTGACGGCCAGGGCCCCTACAATGAGCAGTTCTTC. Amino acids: CSVDGQGPYNEQFF.

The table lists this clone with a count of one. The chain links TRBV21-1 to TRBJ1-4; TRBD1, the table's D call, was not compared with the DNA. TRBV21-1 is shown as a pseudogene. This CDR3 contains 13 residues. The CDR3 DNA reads TGTGCCAGCAGCCAGGGGGAAAATGAAAAACTGTTTTTT. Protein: CASSQGENEKLFF.

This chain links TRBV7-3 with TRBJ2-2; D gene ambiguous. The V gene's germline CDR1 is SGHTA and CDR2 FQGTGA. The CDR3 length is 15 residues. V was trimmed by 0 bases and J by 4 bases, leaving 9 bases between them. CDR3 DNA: TGTGCCAGCAGCTTAACGGCGGCCAGCACCGGGGAGCTGTTTTTT. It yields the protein CASSLTAASTGELFF.

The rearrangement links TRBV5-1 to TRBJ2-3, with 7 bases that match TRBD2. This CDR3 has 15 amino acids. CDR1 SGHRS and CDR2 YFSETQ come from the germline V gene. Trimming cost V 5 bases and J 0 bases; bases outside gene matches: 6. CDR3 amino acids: CASSPSGVSTDTQYF. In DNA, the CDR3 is TGCGCCAGCAGTCCCAGCGGGGTTAGCACAGATACGCAGTATTTT.

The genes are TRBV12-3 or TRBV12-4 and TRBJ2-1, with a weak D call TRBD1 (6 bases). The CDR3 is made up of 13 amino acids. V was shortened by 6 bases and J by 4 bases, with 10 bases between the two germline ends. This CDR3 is CASSLDSYNEQFF. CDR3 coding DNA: TGTGCCAGCAGCCTGGACAGTTACAATGAGCAGTTCTTC.

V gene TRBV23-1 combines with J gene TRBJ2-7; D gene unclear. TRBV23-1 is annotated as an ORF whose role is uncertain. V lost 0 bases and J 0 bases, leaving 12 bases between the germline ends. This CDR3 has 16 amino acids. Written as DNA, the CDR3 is TGCGCCAGCAGTCAATCGGCCAGCCCTAGCTCCTACGAGCAGTACTTC. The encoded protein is CASSQSASPSSYEQYF.

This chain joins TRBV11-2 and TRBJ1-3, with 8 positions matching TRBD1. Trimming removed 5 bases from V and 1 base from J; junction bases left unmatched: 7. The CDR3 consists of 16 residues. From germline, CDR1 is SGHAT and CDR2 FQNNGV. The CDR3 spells CASSTGGVGSGNTIYF. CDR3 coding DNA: TGTGCCAGCAGCACAGGGGGTGTGGGTTCTGGAAACACCATATATTTT.

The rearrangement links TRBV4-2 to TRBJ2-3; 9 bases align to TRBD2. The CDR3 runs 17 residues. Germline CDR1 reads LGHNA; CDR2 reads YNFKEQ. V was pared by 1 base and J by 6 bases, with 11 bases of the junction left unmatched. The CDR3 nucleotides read TGTGCCAGCAGCCAAGTAGGTTGGGCGGGAGGGCCCGATACGCAGTATTTT. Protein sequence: CASSQVGWAGGPDTQYF.

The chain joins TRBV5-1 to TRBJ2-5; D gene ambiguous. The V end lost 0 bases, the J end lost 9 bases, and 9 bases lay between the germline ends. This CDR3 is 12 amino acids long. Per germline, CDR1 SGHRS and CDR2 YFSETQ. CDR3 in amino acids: CASSLGPRAQYF. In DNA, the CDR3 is TGCGCCAGCAGCTTGGGCCCCCGGGCCCAGTACTTC.

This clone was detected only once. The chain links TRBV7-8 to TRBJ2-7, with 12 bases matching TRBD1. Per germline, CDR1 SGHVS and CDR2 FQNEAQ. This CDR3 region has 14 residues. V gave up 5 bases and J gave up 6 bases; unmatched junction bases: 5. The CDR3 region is CASSPRDRGLEQYF. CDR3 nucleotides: TGTGCCAGCAGCCCCCGGGACAGGGGGCTCGAGCAGTACTTC. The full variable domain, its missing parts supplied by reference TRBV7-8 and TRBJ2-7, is GAGVSQSPRYKVAKRGQDVALRCDPISGHVSLFWYQQALGQGPEFLTYFQNEAQLDKSGLPSDRFFAERPEGSVSTLKIQRTQQEDSAVYLCASSPRDRGLEQYFGPGTRLTVT.

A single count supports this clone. CDR3 amino acids: CASSLVPGLAGGSYNEQFF. The CDR3, as DNA: TGTGCCAGCAGCTTAGTCCCGGGACTAGCGGGAGGGAGTTACAATGAGCAGTTCTTC. The chain is built from TRBV7-6 and TRBJ2-1; 16 bases are shared with TRBD2. The CDR3 consists of 19 residues. The trim removed 1 base at V and 4 bases at J, leaving 7 bases unmatched. Germline lookup yields CDR1 SGHVS and CDR2 FNYEAQ.

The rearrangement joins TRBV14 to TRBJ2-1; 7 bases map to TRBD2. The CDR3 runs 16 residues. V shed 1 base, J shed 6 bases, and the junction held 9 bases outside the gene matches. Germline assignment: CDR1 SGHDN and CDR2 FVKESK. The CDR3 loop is CASSQVAGVVGNEQFF. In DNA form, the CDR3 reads TGTGCCAGCAGCCAAGTGGCGGGAGTGGTCGGCAATGAGCAGTTCTTC.

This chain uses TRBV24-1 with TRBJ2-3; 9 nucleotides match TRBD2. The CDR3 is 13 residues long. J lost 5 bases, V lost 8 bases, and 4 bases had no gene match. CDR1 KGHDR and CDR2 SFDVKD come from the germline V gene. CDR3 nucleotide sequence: TGTGCCACCATGGGACTAGCAGGAGATACGCAGTATTTT. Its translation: CATMGLAGDTQYF.

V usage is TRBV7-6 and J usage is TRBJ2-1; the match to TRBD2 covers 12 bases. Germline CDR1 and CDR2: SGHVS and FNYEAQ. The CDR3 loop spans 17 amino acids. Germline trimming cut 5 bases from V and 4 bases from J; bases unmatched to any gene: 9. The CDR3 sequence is CASSPTGLAGWYNEQFF. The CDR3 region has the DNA TGTGCCAGCAGCCCCACAGGACTAGCGGGATGGTACAATGAGCAGTTCTTC. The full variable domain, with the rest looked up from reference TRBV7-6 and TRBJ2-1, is GAGVSQSPRYKVTKRGQDVALRCDPISGHVSLYWYRQALGQGPEFLTYFNYEAQQDKSGLPNDRFSAERPEGSISTLTIQRTEQRDSAMYRCASSPTGLAGWYNEQFFGPGTRLTVL.

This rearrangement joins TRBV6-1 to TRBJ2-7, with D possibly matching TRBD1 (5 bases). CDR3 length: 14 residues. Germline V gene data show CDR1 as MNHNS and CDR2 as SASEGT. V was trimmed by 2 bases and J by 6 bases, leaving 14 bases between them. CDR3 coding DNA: TGTGCCAGCAGTGAATGGGGCAGGGAAGGCGAGCAGTACTTC. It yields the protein CASSEWGREGEQYF.

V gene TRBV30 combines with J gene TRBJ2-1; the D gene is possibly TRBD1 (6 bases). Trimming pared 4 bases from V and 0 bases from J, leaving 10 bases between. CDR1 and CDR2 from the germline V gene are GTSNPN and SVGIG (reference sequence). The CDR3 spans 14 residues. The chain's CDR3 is CAWKRTASYNEQFF. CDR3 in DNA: TGTGCCTGGAAGAGGACAGCCTCCTACAATGAGCAGTTCTTC. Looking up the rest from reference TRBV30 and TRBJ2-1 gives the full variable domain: SQTIHQWPATLVQPVGSPLSLECTVEGTSNPNLYWYRQAAGRGLQLLFYSVGIGQISSEVPQNLSASRPQDRQFILSSKKLLLSDSGFYLCAWKRTASYNEQFFGPGTRLTVL.

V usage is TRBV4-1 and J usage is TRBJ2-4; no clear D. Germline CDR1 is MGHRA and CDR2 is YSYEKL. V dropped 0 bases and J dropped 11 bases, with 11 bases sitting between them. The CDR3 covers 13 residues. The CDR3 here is CASSQEVETVQYF. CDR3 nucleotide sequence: TGCGCCAGCAGCCAAGAGGTAGAAACGGTTCAGTACTTC.

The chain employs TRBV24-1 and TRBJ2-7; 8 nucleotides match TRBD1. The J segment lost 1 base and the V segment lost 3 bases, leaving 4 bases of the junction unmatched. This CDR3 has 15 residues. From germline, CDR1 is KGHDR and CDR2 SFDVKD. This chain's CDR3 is CATSDPGQVSYEQYF. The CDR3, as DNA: TGTGCCACCAGTGATCCGGGACAGGTTTCCTACGAGCAGTACTTC.

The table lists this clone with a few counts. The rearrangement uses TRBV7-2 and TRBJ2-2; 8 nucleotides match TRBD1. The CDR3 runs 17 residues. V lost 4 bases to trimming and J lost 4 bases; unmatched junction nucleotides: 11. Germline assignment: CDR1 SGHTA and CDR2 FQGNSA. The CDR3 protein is CASSWPRTGSSTGELFF. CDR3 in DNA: TGTGCCAGCAGCTGGCCACGGACAGGGTCCAGCACCGGGGAGCTGTTTTTT.